The subject of this entry is one T cell receptor (beta chain). Its antigen is still unknown. This entry belongs to a study of T cell repertoires in cytomegalovirus infection. Study at large: An indication of both CMV infection and matching HLA type came from public TCR beta signatures.

Study results and limitations: The cumulative frequency of public TCR beta families distinguished individuals who carried CMV together with the relevant HLA. Dominant in the ex vivo response were TCR beta clonotypes restricted by HLA-C and specific for CMV.

Via MiXCR, TCRdb re-called the reads, giving one row per CDR3 protein. The sample lists some 400,000 distinct CDR3 sequences; 15% to 20% were seen once. Germline values: CDR1 SGHDT, CDR2 YYEEEE. V shed 4 bases and J 3 bases; nucleotides not matched to a gene: 5. The CDR3 totals 16 residues. The sequencing sample was made of PBMCs. This sequence originates from a human donor in good health (CMV status not recorded). Some clones in this sample may be carry-over from other donors' samples. This chain joins TRBV5-6 and TRBJ2-1; 12 bases fit TRBD2. CDR3 sequence: CASSIQLAGGYNEQFF. CDR3 nucleotide sequence: TGTGCCAGCAGCATACAACTAGCGGGAGGCTACAATGAGCAGTTCTTC.